What follows is one T cell receptor (beta chain) and its context. Its antigen is still unknown. The data stem from a study of memory CD4+ T cells and cytomegalovirus serostatus. Repertoires were generated with immunoSEQ multiplex PCR, while TCRdb's copy carries only in-frame clones and drops some. The sample lists some 57,000 clones; around 79% were seen once. Single viable CD3+CD4+CD8-CD45RO+ cells were sorted as the memory CD4+ T cells. Study results and limitations: Of 150 to 200 reported CMV TCRbeta sequences, 67 were found in memory CD4+ repertoires.

The V end lost 5 bases, the J end lost 4 bases, and 14 bases lay between the germline ends. The V gene's germline CDR1 is MGHRA and CDR2 YSYEKL. This CDR3 has 14 residues. The genes are TRBV4-1 and TRBJ1-1; a possible D gene is TRBD1 (5 bases). What was sequenced was memory CD4+ T cells from blood. This TCR came from an adult in good health and CMV-seronegative. Here the CDR3 reads CASSGILRGTEAFF. The CDR3 bases are TGCGCCAGCAGCGGTATCCTAAGGGGCACTGAAGCTTTCTTT.